Listed below are T cell receptor beta chains from one sample, sequenced in a study of cytomegalovirus exposure and HLA in healthy donors. Method: immunoSEQ multiplex PCR; TCRdb's copy keeps in-frame clones and lacks some. The table lists tens of thousands of clones, 76% of them singletons, with 1.4% in the top ten. The sequencing sample was made of PBMCs. The receptors were sampled from a male donor in good health and CMV-seronegative. Both conserved end residues are part of each CDR3. D genes are given only for firm matches. Rows may omit the clone size; those that give it use once, few, many or a size class.

d_gene	abundance	v_gene	j_gene	CDR3nt	CDR3aa
-	few	TRBV6-1	TRBJ2-5	TGTGCCAGCAGTGAAGGGGGGGTGACCCAGTACTTC	CASSEGGVTQYF
-	-	TRBV18	TRBJ1-4	TGTGCCAGCTCACCACGCCGGGTAGAGGGAAATGAAAAACTGTTTTTT	CASSPRRVEGNEKLFF
-	-	TRBV19	TRBJ1-4	TGTGCCAGTAGTAACCACAGAAAAGACGCAACTAATGAAAAACTGTTTTTT	CASSNHRKDATNEKLFF
-	few	TRBV7-8	TRBJ1-1	TGTGCCAGCAGCCCAAGGGGGGGGAGGAACACTGAAGCTTTCTTT	CASSPRGGRNTEAFF
TRBD1	-	TRBV9	TRBJ2-1	TGTGCCAGCAGCGCCTCAGGGGGCCCCGAGGTCAATGAGCAGTTCTTC	CASSASGGPEVNEQFF
-	-	TRBV29-1	TRBJ2-5	TGCAGCGTTGAAGTACAGGGTTTAGAGACCCAGTACTTC	CSVEVQGLETQYF
TRBD1	-	TRBV19	TRBJ1-5	TGTGCCAGTAGTATCCCCGGGACAGGGAGAAATCAGCCCCAGCATTTT	CASSIPGTGRNQPQHF
-	-	TRBV7-2	TRBJ2-1	TGTGCCAGCAGCTTAGGACGGGACACCTACAATGAGCAGTTCTTC	CASSLGRDTYNEQFF
-	-	TRBV6-1	TRBJ2-5	TGTGCCAGCAGAGACGGACTGGCGTACCAAGAGACCCAGTACTTC	CASRDGLAYQETQYF
-	-	TRBV4-3	TRBJ2-6	TGCGCCAGCAGCCCCCTTAGTGTCGGTTCCTCTGGGGCCAACGTCCTGACTTTC	CASSPLSVGSSGANVLTF
-	once	TRBV19	TRBJ2-1	TGTGCCAGTAGTAAATACCGGGAGTACAATGAGCAGTTCTTC	CASSKYREYNEQFF
-	-	TRBV5-1	TRBJ2-6	TGCGCCAGCAGCTTAACAGCCTCTGGGGCCAACGTCCTGACTTTC	CASSLTASGANVLTF
TRBD2	-	TRBV28	TRBJ2-3	TGTGCCAGCAGTCCCTTACTAGCGGGAGAATCAGATACGCAGTATTTT	CASSPLLAGESDTQYF
TRBD2	once	TRBV11-2	TRBJ2-1	TGTGCCAGCAGCCGGCTATCCGGACTAGCGCGGAATGAGCAGTTCTTC	CASSRLSGLARNEQFF
TRBD1	-	TRBV7-8	TRBJ2-7	TGTGCCACCCTACCTTCCGGGACAGGGGGTTGGCAGTACTTC	CATLPSGTGGWQYF
-	-	TRBV29-1	TRBJ1-1	TGCAGCGTTGAGTCCGGGAGCACTGAAGCTTTCTTT	CSVESGSTEAFF
-	-	TRBV7-2	TRBJ2-7	TGTGCCAGCAGGCCCCTGGTATCCGGGTCCTACGAGCAGTACTTC	CASRPLVSGSYEQYF
TRBD1	once	TRBV6-6	TRBJ2-7	TGTGCCAGCAGTAAGGACAGGGTGGGGGACGAGCAGTACTTC	CASSKDRVGDEQYF
-	-	TRBV5-4	TRBJ2-3	TGTGCCAGCAGCCTCTCCACAGATACGCAGTATTTT	CASSLSTDTQYF
-	few	TRBV7-9	TRBJ2-1	TGTGCCAGCAGCTTATCCAGGATAATCAATGAGCAGTTCTTC	CASSLSRIINEQFF
TRBD1	few	TRBV6-1	TRBJ1-6	TGTGCCAGCAGTGGGACAGGGGATAATTCACCCCTCCACTTT	CASSGTGDNSPLHF
TRBD1	-	TRBV19	TRBJ2-7	TGTGCCAGTACCTATACAGGGGCTTACGAGCAGTACTTC	CASTYTGAYEQYF
TRBD2	-	TRBV10-3	TRBJ2-1	TGTGCCACCCTAAGCGGGAGGGCCGTCAATGAGCAGTTCTTC	CATLSGRAVNEQFF
TRBD1	-	TRBV28	TRBJ2-7	TGTGCCAGCAGTTCGACAGGGGGCTCCTACGAGCAGTACTTC	CASSSTGGSYEQYF
-	-	TRBV10-3	TRBJ1-1	TGTGCCATCAGTGAGGCGGGACCGATGAACACTGAAGCTTTCTTT	CAISEAGPMNTEAFF
-	-	TRBV10-1	TRBJ1-5	TGCGCCAGCAGTAAGGACAGCCATCAGCCCCAGCATTTT	CASSKDSHQPQHF
TRBD1	-	TRBV7-9	TRBJ2-7	TGTGCCAGCAGCCCCGGGACAGGGTATGAGCAGTACTTC	CASSPGTGYEQYF
TRBD1	-	TRBV6-5	TRBJ2-7	TGTGCCAGCAGCCTGGGACAGGGGTATCAGTACGAGCAGTACTTC	CASSLGQGYQYEQYF
-	-	TRBV9	TRBJ1-1	TGTGCCAGCAGCGTAGAAGCCCTCCCCCGAGAAGCTTTCTTT	CASSVEALPREAFF
TRBD1	-	TRBV11-2	TRBJ2-1	TGTGCCACCAAAGGACAGGGGGACAATGAGCAGTTCTTC	CATKGQGDNEQFF
-	-	TRBV4-3	TRBJ1-2	TGCGCCAGCAGCCAACAACCCCACGGCAACAGTAACTATGGCTACACCTTC	CASSQQPHGNSNYGYTF
TRBD1	few	TRBV5-6	TRBJ1-2	TGTGCCAGCAGCTTGCTGACAGGGGGCGATACTAACTATGGCTACACCTTC	CASSLLTGGDTNYGYTF
TRBD1	-	TRBV4-3	TRBJ2-6	TGCGCCAGCAGCCAAGAACAGGGGACTGGGGCCAACGTCCTGACTTTC	CASSQEQGTGANVLTF
TRBD1	-	TRBV11-2	TRBJ2-1	TGTGCCAGCAGCCCTCGACAGGGGAAGGACAATGAGCAGTTCTTC	CASSPRQGKDNEQFF
-	-	TRBV5-1	TRBJ1-1	TGCGCCAGCAGATTCCCCGGACGGGGAGGTCACACTGAAGCTTTCTTT	CASRFPGRGGHTEAFF
-	-	TRBV28	TRBJ1-1	TGTGCCAGCAGTTTAGAGGGTAGGTACACTGAAGCTTTCTTT	CASSLEGRYTEAFF
-	few	TRBV11-2	TRBJ1-5	TGTGCCAGCAGCCTTTATAGCAATCAGCCCCAGCATTTT	CASSLYSNQPQHF
-	-	TRBV6-5	TRBJ2-7	TGTGCCAGCAGCCACGCGGGTTCCTACGAGCAGTACTTC	CASSHAGSYEQYF
-	-	TRBV14	TRBJ1-2	TGTGCCAGCAGCCAATGGGACACTTATGGCTACACCTTC	CASSQWDTYGYTF
-	-	TRBV7-9	TRBJ2-1	TGTGCCAGCATAAAGGTTTCTGGGACTCAGCAGTTCTTC	CASIKVSGTQQFF
-	-	TRBV4-3	TRBJ2-3	TGCGCCAGCAGCCAAACTCGTCTATCCACCACAGATACGCAGTATTTT	CASSQTRLSTTDTQYF